The clone carrying this T cell receptor (beta chain) was seen a few times. Its antigen is still unknown. This sample is part of a study of T cells after yellow fever vaccination. Study observations and caveats: The study re-detected most primary-vaccination clones after the booster (roughly 96% CD4, roughly 88% CD8). The study noted that FACS-sorted repertoires could contain abundant clonotypes contaminating from the bulk population.

V lost 4 bases, J lost 1 base, and 10 bases lay in between. The CDR3 consists of 15 residues. Germline CDR1 and CDR2: MGHRA and YSYEKL. TCRdb redid the calling of the 5' RACE reads with MiXCR, one entry per CDR3 protein. The sample lists roughly 340,000 distinct CDR3 sequences, 3.5% to 4.5% occurring once. This receptor was obtained from a man younger than 35 who received the YFV17D yellow fever vaccine. J is TRBJ2-2 and V is TRBV4-1, with unresolved D. The specimen comprised PBMCs, sampled 5 days after the yellow fever booster vaccination. CDR3 nucleotide sequence: TGCGCCAGCAGCCCCTCTTCGGTGAACACCGGGGAGCTGTTTTTT. Its protein product is CASSPSSVNTGELFF.